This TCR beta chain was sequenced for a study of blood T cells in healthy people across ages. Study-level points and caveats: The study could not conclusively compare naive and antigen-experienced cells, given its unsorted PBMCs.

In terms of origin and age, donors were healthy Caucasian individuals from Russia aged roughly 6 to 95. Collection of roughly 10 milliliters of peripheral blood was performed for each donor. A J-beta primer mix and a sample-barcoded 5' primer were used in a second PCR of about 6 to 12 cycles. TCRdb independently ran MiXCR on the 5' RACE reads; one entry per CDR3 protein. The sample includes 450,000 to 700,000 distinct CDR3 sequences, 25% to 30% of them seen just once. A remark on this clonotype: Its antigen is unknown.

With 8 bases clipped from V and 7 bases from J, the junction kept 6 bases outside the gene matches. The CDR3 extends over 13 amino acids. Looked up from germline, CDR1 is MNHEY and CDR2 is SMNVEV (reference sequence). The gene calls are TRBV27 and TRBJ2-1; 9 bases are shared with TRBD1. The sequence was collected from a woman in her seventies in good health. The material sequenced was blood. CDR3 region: CASAGDRANEQFF. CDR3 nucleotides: TGTGCCAGCGCGGGGGACAGGGCGAATGAGCAGTTCTTC.